A selection of T cell receptor beta chains follows, all from one sample in a study of blood T cell repertoires in COVID-19. Clones were sequenced by immunoSEQ multiplex PCR, and TCRdb holds only the in-frame ones, with some missing. The sample holds roughly 140,000 clones, about 87% seen once. Material: PBMCs or T cells enriched from blood (not recorded which). Every receptor here comes from a man aged 45 to 65 in a cohort exposed to, infected with or recovered from COVID-19 (not recorded which). Both conserved end residues are part of each CDR3. A D gene is named only where the DNA matches it firmly. Rows give clone size only sometimes, using once, few, many, or a class for an expanded clone.

CATSAGGGFYGYTF	TGTGCCACCAGTGCTGGGGGGGGATTCTATGGCTACACCTTC	TRBJ1-2	TRBV24-1	-	-
CASSLRDSIYEQYF	TGCGCCAGCAGCTTGAGAGACAGTATCTACGAGCAGTACTTC	TRBJ2-7	TRBV5-1	-	few
CASSLRGVGGEQFF	TGTGCCAGCAGCTTACGGGGAGTGGGGGGTGAGCAGTTCTTC	TRBJ2-1	TRBV7-2	-	-
CASSQDYPNRGGNTIYF	TGTGCCAGCAGCCAAGACTACCCAAATAGGGGTGGAAACACCATATATTTT	TRBJ1-3	TRBV3-1/TRBV3-2	-	-
CSVSGLADTSTDTQYF	TGCAGCGTTTCCGGACTAGCGGATACTAGCACAGATACGCAGTATTTT	TRBJ2-3	TRBV29-1	TRBD2	-
CASSQAGGGYEQFF	TGCGCCAGCAGCCAGGCAGGGGGCGGCTATGAGCAGTTCTTC	TRBJ2-1	TRBV4-1	TRBD1	few
CASSQEAAGVYNEQFF	TGCGCCAGCAGCCAAGAGGCAGCGGGAGTCTACAATGAGCAGTTCTTC	TRBJ2-1	TRBV4-1	TRBD2	-
CASSRGTRGYEQYF	TGTGCCAGCAGCCGAGGGACTAGGGGTTACGAGCAGTACTTC	TRBJ2-7	TRBV7-9	TRBD2	-
CASSPGQGINEQYF	TGTGCCAGCAGCCCCGGACAGGGGATCAACGAGCAGTACTTC	TRBJ2-7	TRBV13	TRBD1	once
CASKSFDEKLFF	TGTGCCAGTAAATCGTTTGATGAAAAACTGTTTTTT	TRBJ1-4	TRBV12-3/TRBV12-4	-	-
CASSAYRDEQYF	TGTGCCAGCAGTGCCTACAGGGACGAGCAGTACTTC	TRBJ2-7	TRBV12-3/TRBV12-4	-	-
CATSRGNTEAFF	TGCGCCACCTCCCGGGGGAACACTGAAGCTTTCTTT	TRBJ1-1	TRBV10-2	-	-
CASSGTGASMAGPQHF	TGTGCCAGTAGTGGGACAGGGGCCTCCATGGCGGGACCCCAGCATTTT	TRBJ1-5	TRBV19	TRBD1	-
CASSLSGYNEQFF	TGTGCCAGCAGCTTGTCCGGGTACAATGAGCAGTTCTTC	TRBJ2-1	TRBV7-9	-	-
CASSSTGAWKQYF	TGTGCCAGCAGTTCGACAGGGGCCTGGAAGCAGTACTTC	TRBJ2-7	TRBV3-1/TRBV3-2	TRBD1	few
CASRNRDSVDTQYF	TGCGCCAGCAGAAATAGGGACTCGGTTGATACGCAGTATTTT	TRBJ2-3	TRBV5-1	-	-
CASSLRGQGALGYTF	TGTGCCAGCAGCTTGAGGGGACAGGGGGCGCTTGGCTACACCTTC	TRBJ1-2	TRBV5-6	TRBD1	once
CASSQDRGAEAFF	TGCGCCAGCAGCCAGGACAGGGGAGCTGAAGCTTTCTTT	TRBJ1-1	TRBV4-3	TRBD1	-
CAWTTRGGTDTQYF	TGTGCCTGGACAACGCGGGGGGGCACAGATACGCAGTATTTT	TRBJ2-3	TRBV30	TRBD2	once
CASSLGPAGTYGYTF	TGTGCCAGCAGCTTAGGTCCAGCGGGGACCTATGGCTACACCTTC	TRBJ1-2	TRBV7-2	-	-
CASSQDGESSYNSPLHF	TGCGCCAGCAGCCAAGATGGAGAGAGCTCCTATAATTCACCCCTCCACTTT	TRBJ1-6	TRBV4-1	-	-
CAWSRQGSQPQHF	TGTGCCTGGAGCCGACAGGGGAGTCAGCCCCAGCATTTT	TRBJ1-5	TRBV30	TRBD1	-
CASSLREFPYEQYF	TGCGCCAGCAGCTTGCGAGAATTCCCCTACGAGCAGTACTTC	TRBJ2-7	TRBV5-1	-	-
CASSLAGYNQPQHF	TGTGCCAGCAGTTTAGCAGGGTACAATCAGCCCCAGCATTTT	TRBJ1-5	TRBV28	-	-
CASSSGTSRFETQYF	TGTGCCAGCAGCTCCGGGACTAGCCGATTCGAGACCCAGTACTTC	TRBJ2-5	TRBV6-5	TRBD2	-
CASSMVRGEPPLTF	TGTGCCAGCAGTATGGTCCGGGGTGAGCCCCCCCTCACCTTC	TRBJ1-2	TRBV5-6	-	-
CASSFTSEQFF	TGTGCCAGCAGCTTTACTAGTGAGCAGTTCTTC	TRBJ2-1	TRBV7-9	-	-